This T cell receptor (beta chain) was sequenced during a study of beta chain features in type 1 diabetes listed by TCRdb under 2018. Regarding the study in general: Mean age, gender distribution, total cell number and subset yield were not different between patients and healthy donors. Across all samples, fewer than 130 million sorted cells were examined, and cell number per subset correlated strongly with RNA yield. The study compared the TCRB repertoires of sorted circulating CD4+ T cell subsets in recently diagnosed type 1 diabetes patients with those in matched healthy donors. Whereas all 28 donors provided naive and central memory subsets, regulatory and stem cell-like memory subsets were isolated from just 8 patients and about eight healthy donors. Paper-wide results and their limitations: HLA sub-analyses involved small numbers of individuals, so any influence of HLA type on TCRB rearrangement remained unresolved. Naive, central memory and regulatory TCRB repertoires appeared to be more similar among patients than among healthy donors. Fewer insertions and more nucleotide deletions at VDJ recombination sites were observed in patients with type 1 diabetes, implying thymic rearrangement abnormalities. Sequencing cDNA rather than genomic DNA could over-represent highly expressing activated cells, although activation and CD3 levels did not differ between groups. Shorter templates might have been favored by PCR, but patient and control samples were amplified and corrected together, so both groups would have been affected equally by any skew. In all four CD4+ subsets, TCRB CDR3 length was moderately but significantly shorter in type 1 diabetes patients.

The germline V gene gives CDR1 as SGDLS and CDR2 as YYNGEE. The germline ends are 10 bases apart after V is trimmed by 0 bases and J by 5 bases. The CDR3 measures 14 amino acids from cysteine to phenylalanine. Just the 42-base CDR3 DNA is kept, in frame starting at base 1. There are a few counts of this clone. Its antigen specificity is not known. One base away there is no much larger clone; base qualities are not given. Each donor gave one peripheral blood draw, about 110 mL on average, collected into heparinised tubes. Naive, central memory, regulatory and stem cell-like memory CD4+ T cells were sorted on a BD FACSAria II using a panel including CD45RO, CCR7, CD25, CD127, CD95 and CD27. Every sorted population had a purity above 95%. PBMCs were isolated immediately by Lymphoprep density gradient centrifugation and stained directly without culture. To minimize batch effects, samples were stained and sorted in pairs, one healthy donor with one patient per experiment.

The High Capacity cDNA Reverse Transcription Kit was used to reverse transcribe all of the isolated RNA, meaning that expressed TCRB transcripts were what got sequenced. Naive, central memory and regulatory T cell samples underwent deep immunoSEQ sequencing, averaging about 3.57 million total reads per sample. Sorted cells were lysed in RLT buffer and RNA was extracted with DNase-treated RNeasy Micro or Mini kits, depending on cell number. Each cell subset was processed separately to prevent cross-contamination, with patient and healthy donor samples processed together. The immunoSEQ multiplex PCR was used to amplify TCRB sequences from cDNA, generating 87-bp fragments that spanned the CDR3 region. Sequencing of the amplicons was performed on the Illumina HiSeq platform. The source study handled its data this way. PCR bias was corrected computationally using synthetic template baselines, and reads within Hamming distance 2 were collapsed, with unmergeable singletons discarded. Reads were aligned to IMGT to assign V, D and J genes, CDR3 length, and insertions or deletions at six rearrangement sites. Within each subset, clonotype counts were normalized to sorted cell number, after which true diversity and Gini coefficients were computed with the tcR R package. Repertoire sharing was quantified using the overlap coefficient calculated on TCRB nucleotide sequences. Out-of-frame TCRB sequences from naive cells were analyzed as a proxy for the pre-selection repertoire. The clones in this table, taken by TCRdb from immuneACCESS, are in-frame only. Not every clone is retained; where verified, under half of the shortfall comes from an unresolved V gene, and the cause of the rest is unknown. The D gene and trimming were derived from the DNA, and the V and J assignments and clone size from that table. The sample table contains about 900,000 clones; only one count was recorded for under 20% of them. The ten top clones hold roughly 0.025% of the sample.

The clonotype originates from a woman aged 18-30 years in good health. What was sequenced was naive CD4+ T cells from blood. Sample cell subset or site, as interpreted from the label and publication: true naive CD4+ T cells. Here the chain combines TRBV9 and TRBJ2-3; the D gene is not confidently resolved. The base sequence is TGTGCCAGCAGCGTAGGTGCCATTCGAGATACGCAGTATTTT. Its product reads: CASSVGAIRDTQYF.